This T cell receptor beta chain was captured by sequencing in a study of cytomegalovirus exposure and HLA in healthy donors. Healthy individuals who donated bone marrow served as the donors. Broader study findings: Later analysis reportedly placed an Asian-associated ancestry cluster below the roughly 700-donor mean in N-insertions. Per published reports, the classifier diagnosed cytomegalovirus status with high specificity and sensitivity.

13 Jbeta primers and 60 Vbeta primers were used for the PCR. Sequenced by immunoSEQ multiplex PCR; TCRdb stores in-frame clones only, minus some. The sample records approximately 170,000 clones, 77% being singletons. As to this clone: Its antigen is not known.

The V segment lost 4 bases and the J segment 5 bases; nucleotides outside the gene matches: 6. The CDR3 has 14 residues. Looked up from germline, CDR1 is ENHRY and CDR2 is SYGVKD. The material sequenced was PBMCs. The TCR originated in a woman aged 40 to 50 in good health and CMV-seropositive. The genes are TRBV10-3 and TRBJ2-7; TRBD2 agrees at 9 bases. CDR3 DNA sequence: TGTGCCATCAGTGGGATGGCGGGAGGGCACGAGCAGTACTTC. Translating gives CAISGMAGGHEQYF.